A single sample is the source of the 26 T cell receptor beta chains below, sequenced in a study of T-cell memory formation after mild COVID-19. Each CDR3 protein gets one entry after TCRdb re-called the 5' RACE reads with MiXCR. There are 11,000 to 15,000 distinct CDR3 sequences in the sample; approximately 19% occur only once, and about half lies in the top ten. Sequencing was carried out using PBMCs or a T cell subset sorted from them (not recorded which). The source is an adult woman who had mild COVID-19 (a few samples of this study predate the infection). Cell type and time point are not known.

The chain combines TRBV5-1 with TRBJ2-7, with TRBD1 as a possible D gene (5 bases). Per the germline V gene, CDR1 is SGHRS and CDR2 is YFSETQ. Between the trimmed V and J ends, which lost 6 bases and 0 bases, there was a span of 7 bases. CDR3 size: 12 residues. The CDR3 DNA sequence: TGCGCCAGCATAGGGGACTCCTACGAGCAGTACTTC. Its protein product is CASIGDSYEQYF.

This clonotype is labeled medium-sized. Compared with germline, one end of the junction differs, possibly owing to a read error. The chain employs TRBV7-8 and TRBJ2-3; no clear D gene. This CDR3 is built from 14 residues. CDR1 SGHVS and CDR2 FQNEAQ come from the germline V gene. The CDR3 is CASGLTPYTDTQYF. The CDR3 DNA sequence: TGTGCCAGCGGCTTGACCCCCTACACAGATACGCAGTATTTT.

The genes are TRBV24-1 and TRBJ2-1, with 9 nucleotides matching TRBD1. The CDR3 is made up of 16 amino acids. Per germline, CDR1 KGHDR and CDR2 SFDVKD. V trimming: 3 bases; J trimming: 5 bases; junction bases outside the gene matches: 7. CDR3 region: CATSDPDRGHHNEQFF. Here the CDR3 DNA reads TGTGCCACCAGTGATCCGGACAGGGGACACCACAATGAGCAGTTCTTC.

The table lists this clonotype with many counts. The chain employs TRBV12-3 or TRBV12-4 and TRBJ1-3; perhaps TRBD1 as D (5 bases). The CDR3 extends over 13 amino acids. Trimming pared 6 bases from V and 2 bases from J, leaving 8 bases between. The CDR3 DNA sequence: TGTGCCAGCAGGCCGACAGCTGGAAACACCATATATTTT. Translated, it gives CASRPTAGNTIYF.

Ten or more counts support this clonotype. The chain uses TRBV20-1 and TRBJ1-1; D uncertain. CDR3 length: 16 residues. Looked up from germline, CDR1 is DFQATT and CDR2 is SNEGSKA (reference sequence). V gave up 1 base and J gave up 0 bases, with 15 bases separating them. The DNA for the CDR3 is TGCAGTGCTAGAGGGCCGCAGGCGCCAATGAACACTGAAGCTTTCTTT. Protein: CSARGPQAPMNTEAFF.

Ten or more counts support this clonotype. The V and J genes are TRBV7-9 and TRBJ2-1; perhaps TRBD1 as D (6 bases). This CDR3 has 15 amino acids. Looked up from germline, CDR1 is SEHNR and CDR2 is FQNEAQ (reference sequence). V gave up 5 bases and J gave up 0 bases, with 11 bases separating them. CDR3 sequence reads: CASSGGEGSYNEQFF. As DNA, the CDR3 is TGTGCCAGCAGCGGGGGCGAGGGCTCCTACAATGAGCAGTTCTTC. Full variable domain (missing parts from reference TRBV7-9 and TRBJ2-1): DTGVSQNPRHKITKRGQNVTFRCDPISEHNRLYWYRQTLGQGPEFLTYFQNEAQLEKSRLLSDRFSAERPKGSFSTLEIQRTEQGDSAMYLCASSGGEGSYNEQFFGPGTRLTVL.

This clonotype was seen repeatedly, ten times or more. This rearrangement joins TRBV24-1 to TRBJ1-5; TRBD1 is a possible D gene (5 bases). The germline V gene encodes CDR1 KGHDR and CDR2 SFDVKD. This CDR3 is built from 14 residues. The V gene lost 5 bases and the J gene lost 7 bases, with 14 bases spanning the gap. CDR3 nucleotides: TGTGCCACCAGTGCGGGTCGGGGGGGGCAGCCCCAGCATTTT. Protein sequence: CATSAGRGGQPQHF.

This clonotype was detected ten times or more. The CDR3 is CAWTGGRGLNEAFF. The CDR3 nucleotides read TGTGCCTGGACAGGGGGAAGGGGTTTGAATGAAGCTTTCTTT. The genes are TRBV30 and TRBJ1-1; 7 bases are shared with TRBD1. This CDR3 contains 14 residues. Trimming took 4 bases from V and 7 from J; bases not matched to a gene: 12. From germline, CDR1 is GTSNPN and CDR2 SVGIG (reference sequence). Variable domain in full (rest from reference TRBV30 and TRBJ1-1): SQTIHQWPATLVQPVGSPLSLECTVEGTSNPNLYWYRQAAGRGLQLLFYSVGIGQISSEVPQNLSASRPQDRQFILSSKKLLLSDSGFYLCAWTGGRGLNEAFFGQGTRLTVV.

The table lists this clonotype with many counts. The chain links TRBV14 to TRBJ2-3, with 8 bases matching TRBD2. Germline CDR1 reads SGHDN; CDR2 reads FVKESK. This CDR3 spans 21 amino acids. V shed 0 bases and J 0 bases; nucleotides not matched to a gene: 17. CDR3 coding DNA: TGTGCCAGCAGCCAAGATTGGGGGCCGGGACTAGAGTCCGCTAGCACAGATACGCAGTATTTT. This codes for CASSQDWGPGLESASTDTQYF.

This clonotype was seen ten or more times. The rearrangement links TRBV13 to TRBJ1-5, with a weak D call TRBD1 (6 bases). Germline CDR1 and CDR2: PRHDT and FYEKMQ (reference sequence). This CDR3 region has 13 residues. The V end was cut by 6 bases, the J end by 5 bases, with 11 bases between. CDR3 nucleotides: TGTGCCAGCAGTCGGGGGGGCCATCAGCCCCAGCATTTT. It translates to CASSRGGHQPQHF.

The chain has TRBV9 and TRBJ2-2, with 10 positions matching TRBD1. V lost 4 bases and J lost 3; bases outside the gene matches: 9. The CDR3 is 17 residues long. Germline CDR1 and CDR2: SGDLS and YYNGEE. The CDR3, as DNA: TGTGCCAGCAGCACCGGACAGGGGGTCATGGACACCGGGGAGCTGTTTTTT. Its translation is CASSTGQGVMDTGELFF.

In its sample, this clonotype was seen many times. The chain carries TRBV13 and TRBJ1-3, with D tentatively TRBD1 (5 bases). Germline values: CDR1 PRHDT, CDR2 FYEKMQ (reference sequence). This CDR3 is 15 amino acids long. The V end was cut by 2 bases, the J end by 2 bases, with 10 bases between. CDR3 DNA sequence: TGTGCCAGCAGCTTATGGGGGGACCCTGGAAACACCATATATTTT. This sequence encodes CASSLWGDPGNTIYF.

V is TRBV20-1 and J is TRBJ2-7; 14 nucleotides line up with TRBD2. The CDR3 is made up of 16 amino acids. Germline CDR1 DFQATT, CDR2 SNEGSKA (reference sequence). Losses at the gene ends were 5 bases for V and 5 bases for J; bases not matched to a gene: 11. The CDR3 region has the DNA TGCAGTGCTTCGACTAGCGGGGGGGCCGGTTTTAACGAGCAGTACTTC. The encoded protein is CSASTSGGAGFNEQYF.

This clonotype has ten or more counts. The rearrangement joins TRBV29-1 to TRBJ2-1, with 13 positions matching TRBD2. With 7 bases clipped from V and 14 bases from J, the junction kept 5 bases outside the gene matches. The CDR3 covers 11 residues. Germline V gives CDR1 SQVTM, CDR2 ANQGSEA. DNA for the CDR3: TGCAGCGCCACTAGCGGGAGGGTGGAGTTCTTC. As protein: CSATSGRVEFF.

This clonotype appeared many times. J is TRBJ2-2 and V is TRBV7-9; 12 nucleotides line up with TRBD2. Germline loops: CDR1 SEHNR, CDR2 FQNEAQ (reference sequence). The ends lost 1 base at V and 0 bases at J; junction bases unmatched: 9. The CDR3 consists of 20 residues. Written as DNA, the CDR3 is TGTGCCAGCAGCTTAGAAGATCTAGCGGGGGGGTCCCCGAACACCGGGGAGCTGTTTTTT. Protein product: CASSLEDLAGGSPNTGELFF.

This clonotype was seen at least ten times. This rearrangement joins TRBV18 to TRBJ1-2; D might be TRBD1 (5 bases). Trimming left V 2 bases short and J 1 base short, with 5 bases between. In germline, CDR1 is KGHSH, CDR2 LQKENI. There are 13 residues in the CDR3. CDR3 sequence: CASSPGGNYGYTF. The CDR3 nucleotides are TGTGCCAGCTCACCAGGGGGTAACTATGGCTACACCTTC.

This clonotype has at least ten counts. V usage is TRBV10-3 and J usage is TRBJ2-1, with D tentatively TRBD2 (6 bases). Trimming stripped 5 bases from V and 10 bases from J, with 15 bases between. The CDR3 consists of 13 residues. Germline CDR1 ENHRY, CDR2 SYGVKD. The CDR3 sequence: CAISRERVREQFF. In DNA form, the CDR3 reads TGTGCCATCAGTCGGGAGCGGGTGCGGGAGCAGTTCTTC.

This chain uses TRBV5-1 with TRBJ1-5; weak D call: TRBD1 (5 bases). This CDR3 has 15 residues. Between the trimmed V and J ends, which lost 4 bases and 0 bases, there was a span of 11 bases. Germline V gives CDR1 SGHRS, CDR2 YFSETQ. The CDR3 DNA follows: TGCGCCAGCAGCGTGGGGGGACTTAGCAATCAGCCCCAGCATTTT. Translating it yields CASSVGGLSNQPQHF.

This chain links TRBV10-3 with TRBJ1-1; 9 nucleotides align to TRBD1. This CDR3 comprises 16 residues. V shed 3 bases, J shed 7 bases, and the junction held 12 bases outside the gene matches. Germline values: CDR1 ENHRY, CDR2 SYGVKD. The CDR3, as DNA: TGTGCCATCAGTGATCCGGGACAGGGTCTCTCTATTGAAGCTTTCTTT. Its protein product is CAISDPGQGLSIEAFF.

This clonotype was seen at least ten times. This chain uses TRBV2 with TRBJ2-7; D may correspond to TRBD1 or TRBD2 (6 bases each). The V gene lost 3 bases and the J gene lost 3 bases, with 15 bases spanning the gap. This CDR3 has 15 residues. Germline CDR1 SNHLY, CDR2 FYNNEI. CDR3 DNA sequence: TGTGCCAGCAGTGACCCCGGGGGCACGGGCTACGAGCAGTACTTC. Its translation: CASSDPGGTGYEQYF.

Many counts were recorded for this clonotype. This chain links TRBV6-5 with TRBJ2-7; D not resolved. The CDR3 loop spans 14 amino acids. From germline, CDR1 is MNHEY and CDR2 SVGAGI. V lost 3 bases, J lost 1 base, and 10 bases lay in between. The CDR3 loop reads CASSYTEGSYEQYF. The CDR3 DNA follows: TGTGCCAGCAGTTATACCGAAGGATCCTACGAGCAGTACTTC.

This clonotype was recorded at least ten times. J is TRBJ1-1 and V is TRBV5-4; 8 bases are shared with TRBD1. The CDR3 runs 15 residues. Per germline, CDR1 SGHNT and CDR2 YYREEE (reference sequence). V lost 4 bases to trimming and J lost 7 bases; unmatched junction nucleotides: 12. The CDR3: CASSLGQGFSGEAFF. As DNA, the CDR3 is TGTGCCAGCAGCCTAGGACAGGGATTTTCTGGTGAAGCTTTCTTT.

This clonotype showed up many times. The V and J genes are TRBV3-1 and TRBJ2-5, with TRBD1 matching 8 bases. The junction had 12 bases not matched to a gene; V was cut back by 3 bases and J by 9 bases. CDR1 is LGHDT and CDR2 is YNNKEL in the germline V gene (reference sequence). This CDR3 has 15 amino acids. The CDR3 DNA reads TGTGCCAGCAGCCATCGAGCCCCGGGACAGGAGGCCCAGTACTTC. It yields the protein CASSHRAPGQEAQYF.

This clonotype was observed many times. The V call is TRBV12-3 or TRBV12-4, the J call TRBJ2-7; D is unclear. The CDR3 loop spans 11 amino acids. V shed 3 bases and J shed 5 bases, with 5 bases lying between them. The CDR3 spells CASSFSHEQYF. In nucleotides, the CDR3 is TGTGCCAGCAGTTTTTCTCACGAGCAGTACTTC.

This clonotype was seen at least ten times. The chain joins TRBV25-1 to TRBJ2-3; D call uncertain. The CDR3 sequence is 12 residues long. V shed 3 bases and J shed 6 bases, with 7 bases lying between them. Germline V CDR1 and CDR2: MGHDK, SYGVNS. The CDR3: CASSESQDTQYF. The DNA for the CDR3 is TGTGCCAGCAGTGAGTCGCAGGATACGCAGTATTTT.

Many counts were recorded for this clonotype. This chain uses TRBV19 with TRBJ2-5; the D gene is possibly TRBD2 (5 bases). This CDR3 region has 16 residues. Germline loops: CDR1 LNHDA, CDR2 SQIVND (reference sequence). Trimming stripped 2 bases from V and 0 bases from J, with 13 bases between. CDR3 loop: CASSITGLGYQETQYF. The CDR3 region has the DNA TGTGCCAGTAGTATAACGGGATTGGGGTACCAAGAGACCCAGTACTTC.